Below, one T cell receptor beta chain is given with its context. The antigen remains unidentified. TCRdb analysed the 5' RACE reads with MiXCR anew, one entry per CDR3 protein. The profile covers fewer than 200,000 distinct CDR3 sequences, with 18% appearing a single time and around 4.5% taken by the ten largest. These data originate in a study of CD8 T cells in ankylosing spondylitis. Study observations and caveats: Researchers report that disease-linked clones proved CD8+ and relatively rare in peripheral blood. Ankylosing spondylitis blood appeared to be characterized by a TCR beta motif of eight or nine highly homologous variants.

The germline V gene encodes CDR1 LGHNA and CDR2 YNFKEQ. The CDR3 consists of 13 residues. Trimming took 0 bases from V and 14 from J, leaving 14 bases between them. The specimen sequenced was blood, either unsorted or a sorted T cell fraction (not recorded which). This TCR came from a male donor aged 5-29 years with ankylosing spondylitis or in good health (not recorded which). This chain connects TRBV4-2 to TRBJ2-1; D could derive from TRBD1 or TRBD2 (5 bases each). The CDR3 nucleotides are TGTGCCAGCAGCCAAGACAGGGACGGGATCGAGTTCTTC. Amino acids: CASSQDRDGIEFF.